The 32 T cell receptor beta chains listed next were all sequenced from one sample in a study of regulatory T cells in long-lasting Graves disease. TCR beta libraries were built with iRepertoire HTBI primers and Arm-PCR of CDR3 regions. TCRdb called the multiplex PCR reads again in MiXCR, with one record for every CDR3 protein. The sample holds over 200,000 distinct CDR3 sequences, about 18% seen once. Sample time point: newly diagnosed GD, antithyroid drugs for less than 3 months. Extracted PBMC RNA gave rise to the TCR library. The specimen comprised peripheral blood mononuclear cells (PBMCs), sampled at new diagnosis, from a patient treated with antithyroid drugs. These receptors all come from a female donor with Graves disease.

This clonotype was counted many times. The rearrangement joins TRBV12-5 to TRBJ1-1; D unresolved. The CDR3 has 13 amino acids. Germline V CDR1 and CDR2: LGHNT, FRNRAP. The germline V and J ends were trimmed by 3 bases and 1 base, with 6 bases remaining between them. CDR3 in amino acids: CASGLNRNTEAFF. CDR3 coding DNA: TGTGCTAGTGGTTTAAACAGGAACACTGAAGCTTTCTTT.

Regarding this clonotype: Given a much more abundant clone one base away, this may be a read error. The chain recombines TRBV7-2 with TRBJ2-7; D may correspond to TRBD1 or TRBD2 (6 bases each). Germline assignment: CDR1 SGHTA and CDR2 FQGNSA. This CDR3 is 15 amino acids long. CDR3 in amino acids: CASSPEWGAYGERYF. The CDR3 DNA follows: TGTGCCAGCAGCCCAGAGTGGGGGGCCTACGGCGAGCGGTACTTC.

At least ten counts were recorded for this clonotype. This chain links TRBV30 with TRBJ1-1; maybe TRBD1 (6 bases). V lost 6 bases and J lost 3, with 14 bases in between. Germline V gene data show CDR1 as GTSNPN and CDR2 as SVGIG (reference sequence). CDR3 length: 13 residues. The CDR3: CACLREGDTEAFF. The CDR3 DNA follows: TGTGCCTGCCTACGGGAGGGGGACACTGAAGCTTTCTTT. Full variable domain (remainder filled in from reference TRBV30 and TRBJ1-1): SQTIHQWPATLVQPVGSPLSLECTVEGTSNPNLYWYRQAAGRGLQLLFYSVGIGQISSEVPQNLSASRPQDRQFILSSKKLLLSDSGFYLCACLREGDTEAFFGQGTRLTVV.

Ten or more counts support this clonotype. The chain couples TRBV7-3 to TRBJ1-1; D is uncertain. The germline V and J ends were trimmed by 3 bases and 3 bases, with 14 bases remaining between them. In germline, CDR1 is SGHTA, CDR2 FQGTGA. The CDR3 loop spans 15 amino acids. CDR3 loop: CASSFPVTRYTEAFF. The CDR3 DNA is TGTGCCAGCAGCTTCCCCGTTACAAGATACACTGAAGCTTTCTTT.

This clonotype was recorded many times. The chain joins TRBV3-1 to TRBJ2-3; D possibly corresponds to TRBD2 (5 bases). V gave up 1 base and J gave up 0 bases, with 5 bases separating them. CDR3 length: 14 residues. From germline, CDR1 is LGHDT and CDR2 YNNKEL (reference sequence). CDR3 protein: CASSQGRSTDTQYF. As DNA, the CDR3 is TGTGCCAGCAGCCAAGGGAGGAGCACAGATACGCAGTATTTT.

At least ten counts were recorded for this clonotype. The CDR3 DNA follows: TGCAGTGCTAGTAGTTGGGTTGGGGGCTTCTATGGCTACACCTTC. Protein sequence: CSASSWVGGFYGYTF. The rearrangement joins TRBV20-1 to TRBJ1-2, with D maybe TRBD1 (6 bases). The V gene lost 3 bases and the J gene lost 4 bases, with 18 bases spanning the gap. The CDR3 has 15 amino acids. The germline CDR1 and CDR2 sequences are DFQATT and SNEGSKA (reference sequence).

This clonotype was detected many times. The CDR3 reads CASSRELGQTQYF. CDR3 DNA: TGTGCCAGCAGCCGGGAGTTAGGACAGACCCAGTACTTC. This sequence joins TRBV11-2 and TRBJ2-5, with TRBD2 as a possible D gene (6 bases). With 5 bases removed from V and 6 bases from J, the gap between germline ends came to 13 bases. The CDR3 extends over 13 amino acids. Germline V CDR1 and CDR2: SGHAT, FQNNGV.

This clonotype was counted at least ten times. CDR3 protein: CSAITGTSANEQYF. The DNA for the CDR3 is TGCAGTGCAATTACCGGGACTAGCGCGAACGAGCAGTACTTC. J is TRBJ2-7 and V is TRBV20-1; 10 nucleotides align to TRBD2. The V gene's germline CDR1 is DFQATT and CDR2 SNEGSKA (reference sequence). The CDR3 spans 14 residues. Germline trimming cut 6 bases from V and 5 bases from J; bases unmatched to any gene: 10.

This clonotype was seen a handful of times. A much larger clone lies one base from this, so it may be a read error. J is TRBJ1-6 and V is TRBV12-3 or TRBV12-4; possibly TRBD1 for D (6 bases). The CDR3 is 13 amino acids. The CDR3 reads CAGSHYRDSPLHF. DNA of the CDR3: TGTGCCGGCAGCCACTACAGGGACTCACCCCTCCACTTT.

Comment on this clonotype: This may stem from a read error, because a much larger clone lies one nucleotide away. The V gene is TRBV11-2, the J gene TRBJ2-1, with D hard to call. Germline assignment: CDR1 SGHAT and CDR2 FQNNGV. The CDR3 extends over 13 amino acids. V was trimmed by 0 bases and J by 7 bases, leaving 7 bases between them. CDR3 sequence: CASSLDWENEQFF. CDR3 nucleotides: TGTGCCAGCAGCTTAGATTGGGAAAATGAGCAGTTCTTC.

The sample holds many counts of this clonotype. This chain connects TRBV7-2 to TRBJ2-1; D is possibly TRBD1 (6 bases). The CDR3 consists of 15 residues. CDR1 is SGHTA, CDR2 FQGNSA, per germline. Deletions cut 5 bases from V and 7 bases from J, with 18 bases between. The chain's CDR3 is CASSATGTTGNEQFF. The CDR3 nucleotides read TGTGCCAGCAGCGCCACAGGGACCACAGGGAATGAGCAGTTCTTC.

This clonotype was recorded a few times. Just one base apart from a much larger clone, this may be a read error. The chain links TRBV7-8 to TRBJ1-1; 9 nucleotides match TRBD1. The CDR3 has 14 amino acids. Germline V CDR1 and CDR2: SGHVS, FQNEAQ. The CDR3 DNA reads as TGTGCCAGCAGCTATGGACAGGGGAACACTGGAGCTTTCTTT. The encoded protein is CASSYGQGNTGAFF.

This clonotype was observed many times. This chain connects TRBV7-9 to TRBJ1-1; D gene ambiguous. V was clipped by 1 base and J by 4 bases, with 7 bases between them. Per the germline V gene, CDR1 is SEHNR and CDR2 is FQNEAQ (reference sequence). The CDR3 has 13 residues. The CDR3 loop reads CASSLDDATEAFF. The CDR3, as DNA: TGTGCCAGCAGCTTAGATGACGCCACTGAAGCTTTCTTT.

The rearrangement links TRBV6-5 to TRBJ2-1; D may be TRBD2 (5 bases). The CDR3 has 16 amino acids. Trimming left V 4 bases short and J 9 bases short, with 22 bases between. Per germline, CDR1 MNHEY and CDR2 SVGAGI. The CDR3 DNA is TGTGCCAGCAGTTCCCCGAAGGCCGACGGGGTTGGTGAGCAGTTCTTC. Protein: CASSSPKADGVGEQFF.

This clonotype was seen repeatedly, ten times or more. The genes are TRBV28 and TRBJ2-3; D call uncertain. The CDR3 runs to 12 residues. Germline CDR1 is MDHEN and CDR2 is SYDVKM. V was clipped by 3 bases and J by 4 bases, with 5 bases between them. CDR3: CASSLDSDTQYF. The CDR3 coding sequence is TGTGCCAGCAGTTTGGATTCAGATACGCAGTATTTT.

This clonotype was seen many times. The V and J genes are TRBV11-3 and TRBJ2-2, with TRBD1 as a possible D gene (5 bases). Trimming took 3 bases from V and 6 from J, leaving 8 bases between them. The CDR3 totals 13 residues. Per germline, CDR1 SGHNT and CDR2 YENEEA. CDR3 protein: CASSLGLSGELFF. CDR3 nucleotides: TGTGCCAGCAGCTTGGGGCTCTCCGGGGAGCTGTTTTTT. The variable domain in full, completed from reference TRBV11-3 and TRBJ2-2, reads EAGVVQSPRYKIIEKKQPVAFWCNPISGHNTLYWYLQNLGQGPELLIRYENEEAVDDSQLPKDRFSAERLKGVDSTLKIQPAELGDSAVYLCASSLGLSGELFFGEGSRLTVL.

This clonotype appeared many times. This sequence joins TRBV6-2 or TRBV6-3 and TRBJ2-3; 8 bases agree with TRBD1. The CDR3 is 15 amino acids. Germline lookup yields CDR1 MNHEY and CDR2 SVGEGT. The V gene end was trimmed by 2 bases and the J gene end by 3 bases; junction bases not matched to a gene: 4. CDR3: CASSYGQGETDTQYF. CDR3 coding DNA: TGTGCCAGCAGTTACGGACAGGGAGAGACAGATACGCAGTATTTT.

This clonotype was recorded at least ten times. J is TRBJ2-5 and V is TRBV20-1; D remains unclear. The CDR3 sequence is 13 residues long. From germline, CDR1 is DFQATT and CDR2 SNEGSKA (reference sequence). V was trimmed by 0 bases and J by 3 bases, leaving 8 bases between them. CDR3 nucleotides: TGCAGTGCTAGAGATATGCGGAAAGAGACCCAGTACTTC. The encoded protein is CSARDMRKETQYF.

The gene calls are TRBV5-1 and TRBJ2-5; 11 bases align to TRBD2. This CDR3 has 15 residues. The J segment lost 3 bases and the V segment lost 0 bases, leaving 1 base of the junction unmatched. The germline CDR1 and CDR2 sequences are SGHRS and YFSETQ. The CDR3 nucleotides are TGCGCCAGCAGCTTGGTACTAGCGGGAGAAGAGACCCAGTACTTC. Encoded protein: CASSLVLAGEETQYF.

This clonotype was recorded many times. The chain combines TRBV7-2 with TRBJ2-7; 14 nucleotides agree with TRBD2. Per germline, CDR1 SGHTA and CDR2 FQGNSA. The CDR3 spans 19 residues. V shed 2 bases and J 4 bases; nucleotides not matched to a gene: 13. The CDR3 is CASSLPQGGLAGDPYEQYF. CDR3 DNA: TGTGCCAGCAGCTTACCACAGGGGGGACTAGCGGGAGACCCGTACGAGCAGTACTTC.

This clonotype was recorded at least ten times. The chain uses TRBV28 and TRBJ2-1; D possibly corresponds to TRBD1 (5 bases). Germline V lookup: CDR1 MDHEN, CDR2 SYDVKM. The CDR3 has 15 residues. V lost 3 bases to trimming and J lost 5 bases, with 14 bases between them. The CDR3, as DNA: TGTGCCAGCAGTTTGGGGCCTCGTAGGGACAATGAGCAGTTCTTC. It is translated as CASSLGPRRDNEQFF.

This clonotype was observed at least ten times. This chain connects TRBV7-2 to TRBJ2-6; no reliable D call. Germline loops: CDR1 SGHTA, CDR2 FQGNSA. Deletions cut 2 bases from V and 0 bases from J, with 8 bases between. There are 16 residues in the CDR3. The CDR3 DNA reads TGTGCCAGCAGCTTATATAAGAGCTCTGGGGCCAACGTCCTGACTTTC. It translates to CASSLYKSSGANVLTF.

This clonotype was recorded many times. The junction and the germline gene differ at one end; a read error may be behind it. The CDR3 sequence: CASSRDQLYYNEQFF. CDR3 DNA: TGTGCTAGCAGCCGAGACCAGCTCTACTACAATGAGCAGTTCTTC. V gene TRBV7-7 combines with J gene TRBJ2-1; no firm D call. The germline V gene has CDR1 SSHAT and CDR2 FNYEAQ (reference sequence). CDR3 size: 15 residues.

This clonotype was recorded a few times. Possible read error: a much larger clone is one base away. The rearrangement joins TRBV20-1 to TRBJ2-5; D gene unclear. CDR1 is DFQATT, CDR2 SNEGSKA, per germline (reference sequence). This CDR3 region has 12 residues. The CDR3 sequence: CSAKADQETQHF. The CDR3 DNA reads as TGCAGTGCTAAGGCAGACCAAGAGACCCAGCACTTC.

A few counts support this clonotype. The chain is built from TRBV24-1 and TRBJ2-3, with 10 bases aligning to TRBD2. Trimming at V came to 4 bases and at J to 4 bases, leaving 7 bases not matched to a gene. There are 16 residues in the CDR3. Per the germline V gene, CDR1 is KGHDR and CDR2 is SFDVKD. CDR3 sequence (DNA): TGTGCCACCAGTGAGTCTACTAGCGGGGTACCAGATACGCAGTATTTT. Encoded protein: CATSESTSGVPDTQYF.

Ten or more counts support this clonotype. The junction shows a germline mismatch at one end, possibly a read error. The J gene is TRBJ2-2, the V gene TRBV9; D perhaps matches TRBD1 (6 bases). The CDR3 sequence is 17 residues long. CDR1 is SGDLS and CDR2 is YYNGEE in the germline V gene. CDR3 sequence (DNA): TGTGCCAGCAGCACCCCCCGCCGGGACACCAACACCGGGGAACTGTTTTTT. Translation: CASSTPRRDTNTGELFF.

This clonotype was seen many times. Here the CDR3 reads CASSIDGAGAYEQYF. The DNA of the CDR3 is TGTGCCAGTAGTATAGATGGGGCAGGGGCCTACGAGCAGTACTTC. The chain employs TRBV19 and TRBJ2-7, with D possibly matching TRBD1 (6 bases). Per the germline V gene, CDR1 is LNHDA and CDR2 is SQIVND (reference sequence). V gave up 0 bases and J gave up 2 bases, with 11 bases separating them. The CDR3 is 15 amino acids.

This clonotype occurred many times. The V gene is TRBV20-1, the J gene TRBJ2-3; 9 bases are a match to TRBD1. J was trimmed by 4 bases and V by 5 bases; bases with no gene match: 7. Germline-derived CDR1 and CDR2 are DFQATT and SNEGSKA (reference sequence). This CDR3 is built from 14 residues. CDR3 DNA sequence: TGCAGTGCTGCGGGACAGGGATTTGCAGATACGCAGTATTTT. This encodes CSAAGQGFADTQYF.

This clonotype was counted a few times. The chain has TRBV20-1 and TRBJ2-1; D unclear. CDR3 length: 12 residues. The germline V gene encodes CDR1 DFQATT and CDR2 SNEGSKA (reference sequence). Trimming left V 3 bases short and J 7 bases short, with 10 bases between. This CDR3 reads CSASFVGNEQFF. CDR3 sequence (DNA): TGCAGTGCTAGTTTCGTCGGAAATGAGCAGTTCTTC.

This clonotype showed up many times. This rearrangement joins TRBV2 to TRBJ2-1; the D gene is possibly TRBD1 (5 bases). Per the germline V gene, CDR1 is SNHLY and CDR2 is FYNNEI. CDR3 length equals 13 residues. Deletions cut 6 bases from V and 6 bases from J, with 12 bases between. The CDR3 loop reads CASSPHRSNEQFF. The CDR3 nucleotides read TGTGCCAGCAGCCCCCACAGGTCCAATGAGCAGTTCTTC.

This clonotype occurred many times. The DNA of the CDR3 is TGTGCCAGCAGCCCAACGCCTAGCGCTAGCTCCTACAATGAGCAGTTCTTC. Translated: CASSPTPSASSYNEQFF. This chain links TRBV7-3 with TRBJ2-1, with D perhaps TRBD2 (6 bases). The CDR3 contains 17 residues. Deletions cut 5 bases from V and 0 bases from J, with 17 bases between. Germline V gives CDR1 SGHTA, CDR2 FQGTGA.

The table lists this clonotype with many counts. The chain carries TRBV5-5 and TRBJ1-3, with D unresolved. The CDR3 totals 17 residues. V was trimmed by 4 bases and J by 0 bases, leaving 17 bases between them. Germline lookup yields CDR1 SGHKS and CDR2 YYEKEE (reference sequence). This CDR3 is CASSLSTRGASGNTIYF. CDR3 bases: TGTGCCAGCAGCCTCTCAACCCGGGGTGCCTCTGGAAACACCATATATTTT.